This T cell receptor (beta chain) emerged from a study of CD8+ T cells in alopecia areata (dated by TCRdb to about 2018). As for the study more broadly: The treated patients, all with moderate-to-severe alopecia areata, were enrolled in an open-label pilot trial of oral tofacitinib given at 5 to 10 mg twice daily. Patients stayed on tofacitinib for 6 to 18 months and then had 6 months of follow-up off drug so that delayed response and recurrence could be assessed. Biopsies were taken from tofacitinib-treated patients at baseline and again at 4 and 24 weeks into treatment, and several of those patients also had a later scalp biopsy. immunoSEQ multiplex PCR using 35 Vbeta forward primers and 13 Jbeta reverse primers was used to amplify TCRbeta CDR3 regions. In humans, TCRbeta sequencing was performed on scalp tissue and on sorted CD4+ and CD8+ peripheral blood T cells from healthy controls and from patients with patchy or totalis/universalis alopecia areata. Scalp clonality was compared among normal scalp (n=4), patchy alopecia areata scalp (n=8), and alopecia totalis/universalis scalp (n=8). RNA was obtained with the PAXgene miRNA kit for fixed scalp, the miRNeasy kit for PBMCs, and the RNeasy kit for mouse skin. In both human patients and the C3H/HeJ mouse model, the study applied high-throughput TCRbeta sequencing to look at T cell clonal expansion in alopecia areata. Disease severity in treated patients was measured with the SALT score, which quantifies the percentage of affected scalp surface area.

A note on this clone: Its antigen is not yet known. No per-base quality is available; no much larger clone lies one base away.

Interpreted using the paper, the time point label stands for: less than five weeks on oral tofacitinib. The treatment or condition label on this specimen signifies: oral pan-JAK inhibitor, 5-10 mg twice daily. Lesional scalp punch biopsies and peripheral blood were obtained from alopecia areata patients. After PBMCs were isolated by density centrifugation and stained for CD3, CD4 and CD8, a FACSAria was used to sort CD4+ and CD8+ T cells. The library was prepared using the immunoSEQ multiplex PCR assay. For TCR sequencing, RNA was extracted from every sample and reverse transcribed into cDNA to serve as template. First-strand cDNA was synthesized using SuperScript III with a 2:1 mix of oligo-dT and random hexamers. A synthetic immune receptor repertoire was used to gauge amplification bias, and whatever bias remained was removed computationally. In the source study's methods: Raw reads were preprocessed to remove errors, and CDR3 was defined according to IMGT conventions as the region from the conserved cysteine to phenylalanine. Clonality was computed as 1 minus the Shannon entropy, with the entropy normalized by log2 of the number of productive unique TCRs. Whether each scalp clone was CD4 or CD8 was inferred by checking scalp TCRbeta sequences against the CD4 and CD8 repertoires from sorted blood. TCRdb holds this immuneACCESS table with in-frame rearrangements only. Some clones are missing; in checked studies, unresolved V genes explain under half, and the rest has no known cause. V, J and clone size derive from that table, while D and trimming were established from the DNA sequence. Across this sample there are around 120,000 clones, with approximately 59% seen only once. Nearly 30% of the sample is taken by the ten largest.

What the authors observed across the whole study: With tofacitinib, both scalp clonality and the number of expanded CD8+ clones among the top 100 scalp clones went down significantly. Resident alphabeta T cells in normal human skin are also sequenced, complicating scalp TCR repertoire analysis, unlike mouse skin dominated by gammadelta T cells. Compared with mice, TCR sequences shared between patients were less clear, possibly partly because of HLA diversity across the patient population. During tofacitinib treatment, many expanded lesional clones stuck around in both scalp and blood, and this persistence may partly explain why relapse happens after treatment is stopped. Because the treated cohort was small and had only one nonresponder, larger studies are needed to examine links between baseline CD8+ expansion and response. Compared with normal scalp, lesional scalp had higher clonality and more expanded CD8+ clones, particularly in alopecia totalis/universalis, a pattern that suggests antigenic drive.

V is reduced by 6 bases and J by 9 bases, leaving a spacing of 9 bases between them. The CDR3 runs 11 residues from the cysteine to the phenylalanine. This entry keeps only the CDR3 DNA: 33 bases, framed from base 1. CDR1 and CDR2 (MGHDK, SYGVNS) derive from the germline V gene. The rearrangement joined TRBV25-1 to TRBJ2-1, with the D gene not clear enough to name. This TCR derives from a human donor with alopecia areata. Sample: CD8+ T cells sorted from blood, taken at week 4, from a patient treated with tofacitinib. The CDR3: CASSVLGEQFF. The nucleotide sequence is TGTGCCAGCAGCGTCCTGGGTGAGCAGTTCTTC.